This TCR beta chain was profiled in a study of regulatory T cells in long-lasting Graves disease. CDR3 size: 13 residues. Germline loops: CDR1 SNHLY, CDR2 FYNNEI. Many counts were recorded for this clonotype. Arm-PCR of CDR3 regions and iRepertoire HTBI primers were used to build TCR beta libraries. TCRdb reanalysed the multiplex PCR reads using MiXCR and keeps one entry per CDR3 protein. The sample holds almost 450,000 distinct CDR3 sequences, 15% to 20% seen once. Time point noted: newly diagnosed GD, antithyroid drugs for less than 3 months. PBMC-derived RNA was used for the TCR library. The diagnosis of Graves' disease used American Thyroid Association guidelines. These sequences were also reported in another study, on T cells in Graves' hyperthyroidism and ophthalmopathy.

This TCR came from a woman younger than 45 with Graves disease. Specimen: peripheral blood mononuclear cells (PBMCs), collected at new diagnosis, from a patient treated with antithyroid drugs. This chain links TRBV2 with TRBJ1-6; D is perhaps TRBD1 (6 bases). CDR3 sequence (DNA): TGTGTCAGGGGTATCACCTATAATTCACCCCTCCACTTT. Protein: CVRGITYNSPLHF.